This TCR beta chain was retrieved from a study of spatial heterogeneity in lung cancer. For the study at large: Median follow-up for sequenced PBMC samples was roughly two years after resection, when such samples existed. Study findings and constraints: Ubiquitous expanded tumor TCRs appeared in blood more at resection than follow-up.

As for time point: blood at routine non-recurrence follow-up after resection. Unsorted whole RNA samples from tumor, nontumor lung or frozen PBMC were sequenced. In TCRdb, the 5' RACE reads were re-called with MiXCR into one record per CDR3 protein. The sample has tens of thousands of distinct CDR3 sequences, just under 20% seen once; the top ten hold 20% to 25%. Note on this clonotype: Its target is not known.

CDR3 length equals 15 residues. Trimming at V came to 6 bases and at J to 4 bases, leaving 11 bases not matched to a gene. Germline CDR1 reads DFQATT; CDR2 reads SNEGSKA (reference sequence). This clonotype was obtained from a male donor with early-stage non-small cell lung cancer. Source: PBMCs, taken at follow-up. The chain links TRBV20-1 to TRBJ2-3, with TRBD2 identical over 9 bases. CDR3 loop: CSASMASGVADTQYF. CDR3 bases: TGCAGTGCATCGATGGCTAGCGGGGTGGCAGATACGCAGTATTTT.